Below, 10 T cell receptor beta chains from the same sample are listed, as sequenced in a study of blood T cells in healthy people across ages. The second PCR ran roughly 6 to 11 cycles with a sample-barcoded 5' primer and J-beta primers. One entry per CDR3 protein, called by TCRdb with MiXCR from the 5' RACE reads. The table lists some 690,000 distinct CDR3 sequences, 22% of them singletons, with around 21% in the top ten. Sequenced sample: blood. The receptors come from a man between 65 and 85 years old in good health.

This clonotype was seen a few times. This chain connects TRBV20-1 to TRBJ1-4; D unclear. The CDR3 has 12 amino acids. V was clipped by 6 bases and J by 0 bases, with 5 bases between them. Germline CDR1 reads DFQATT; CDR2 reads SNEGSKA (reference sequence). Here the CDR3 DNA reads TGCAGTGCCGCCGCAACTAATGAAAAACTGTTTTTT. This sequence encodes CSAAATNEKLFF.

This clonotype was seen a few times. V and J are TRBV10-3 and TRBJ2-2; 8 bases match TRBD1. Germline values: CDR1 ENHRY, CDR2 SYGVKD. The CDR3 is 16 residues long. V shed 4 bases, J shed 4 bases, and the junction held 8 bases outside the gene matches. The CDR3 loop is CAISGWETGVTGELFF. CDR3 nucleotide sequence: TGTGCCATCAGTGGTTGGGAGACAGGGGTCACCGGGGAGCTGTTTTTT.

The chain is built from TRBV11-2 and TRBJ2-3, with TRBD2 matching 14 bases. Germline CDR1 reads SGHAT; CDR2 reads FQNNGV. The length of the CDR3 is 16 residues. The J segment lost 8 bases and the V segment lost 4 bases, leaving 8 bases of the junction unmatched. The CDR3: CASSSMTGTSGSTQYF. In DNA, the CDR3 is TGTGCCAGCAGCTCCATGACAGGGACTAGCGGGAGTACGCAGTATTTT.

This clonotype was found a few times. The chain has TRBV28 and TRBJ1-6; D unclear. This CDR3 spans 15 amino acids. CDR1 is MDHEN and CDR2 is SYDVKM in the germline V gene. V shed 7 bases and J shed 5 bases, with 15 bases lying between them. The CDR3 loop is CASTELWQDNSPLHF. In DNA, the CDR3 is TGTGCCAGCACGGAATTGTGGCAGGATAATTCACCCCTCCACTTT. The full variable domain, its missing parts supplied by reference TRBV28 and TRBJ1-6, is DVKVTQSSRYLVKRTGEKVFLECVQDMDHENMFWYRQDPGLGLRLIYFSYDVKMKEKGDIPEGYSVSREKKERFSLILESASTNQTSMYLCASTELWQDNSPLHFGNGTRLTVT.

This clonotype occurred a few times. CDR3 bases: TGCGCCGGCGCTCCGGGGACTAGGCAAGATACGCAGTATTTT. This codes for CAGAPGTRQDTQYF. This chain uses TRBV10-2 with TRBJ2-3; 8 bases align to TRBD2. J gave up 5 bases and V 11 bases, and 12 bases lay outside the gene matches. CDR3 length: 14 residues. Germline CDR1 WSHSY, CDR2 SAAADI.

The J gene is TRBJ1-5, the V gene TRBV7-2; the D gene is possibly TRBD1 (5 bases). There are 15 residues in the CDR3. Germline lookup yields CDR1 SGHTA and CDR2 FQGNSA. The V end lost 5 bases, the J end lost 2 bases, and 13 bases lay between the germline ends. The DNA for the CDR3 is TGTGCCAGCAGCCTTACTCGGGACGGCAATCAGCCCCAGCATTTT. It codes for CASSLTRDGNQPQHF.

The chain is built from TRBV28 and TRBJ2-3, with D tentatively TRBD1 or TRBD2 (5 bases each). The CDR3 loop spans 13 amino acids. V was shortened by 6 bases and J by 11 bases, with 18 bases between the two germline ends. CDR1 and CDR2 (germline): MDHEN, SYDVKM. Here the CDR3 DNA reads TGTGCCAGCAGCTCGCCTCCGACTGGGGGGCAGTATTTT. This gives the protein CASSSPPTGGQYF.

This chain links TRBV6-1 with TRBJ1-3, with TRBD1 as a possible D gene (5 bases). Germline assignment: CDR1 MNHNS and CDR2 SASEGT. CDR3 size: 15 residues. The V end lost 3 bases, the J end lost 7 bases, and 16 bases lay between the germline ends. The CDR3 nucleotides read TGTGCCAGCAGTGACAGGGCTGCGGATCGGAACACCATATATTTT. Amino acids: CASSDRAADRNTIYF.

This clonotype appeared a few times. The rearrangement uses TRBV29-1 and TRBJ2-5, with D unresolved. This CDR3 is built from 11 residues. CDR1 is SQVTM, CDR2 ANQGSEA, per germline. V lost 4 bases, J lost 5 bases, and 8 bases lay in between. This chain's CDR3 is CSVGPRETQYF. The DNA for the CDR3 is TGCAGCGTTGGCCCTCGGGAGACCCAGTACTTC.

The chain recombines TRBV29-1 with TRBJ2-5; maybe TRBD1 (5 bases). The CDR3 runs 13 residues. The germline CDR1 and CDR2 sequences are SQVTM and ANQGSEA. The V gene lost 4 bases and the J gene lost 0 bases, with 9 bases spanning the gap. CDR3 sequence: CSVVTANQETQYF. The CDR3 region has the DNA TGCAGCGTTGTGACAGCGAACCAAGAGACCCAGTACTTC.